This T cell receptor beta chain is from a study of CD4 and CD8 cells across lung adenocarcinoma regions. This clonotype is medium-sized (0.01 to 0.1%). TCRdb reanalysed the PCR reads using MiXCR and keeps one entry per CDR3 protein. The sample has roughly 3,700 distinct CDR3 sequences, around 60% seen once; the top ten hold 20% to 25%. V was shortened by 6 bases and J by 3 bases, with 14 bases between the two germline ends. Germline CDR1 is MNHNS and CDR2 is SASEGT. The CDR3 sequence is 14 residues long. The sequence was collected from a female donor with lung adenocarcinoma. The CD4 and CD8 labels of this study may be unreliable. What was sequenced was CD4+ T cells from the margin of a lung tumor. This chain links TRBV6-1 with TRBJ2-5, with D maybe TRBD2 (6 bases). Written as DNA, the CDR3 is TGTGCCAGCAGGGGGGGACGGTTAGAAGAGACCCAGTACTTC. Its translation is CASRGGRLEETQYF.